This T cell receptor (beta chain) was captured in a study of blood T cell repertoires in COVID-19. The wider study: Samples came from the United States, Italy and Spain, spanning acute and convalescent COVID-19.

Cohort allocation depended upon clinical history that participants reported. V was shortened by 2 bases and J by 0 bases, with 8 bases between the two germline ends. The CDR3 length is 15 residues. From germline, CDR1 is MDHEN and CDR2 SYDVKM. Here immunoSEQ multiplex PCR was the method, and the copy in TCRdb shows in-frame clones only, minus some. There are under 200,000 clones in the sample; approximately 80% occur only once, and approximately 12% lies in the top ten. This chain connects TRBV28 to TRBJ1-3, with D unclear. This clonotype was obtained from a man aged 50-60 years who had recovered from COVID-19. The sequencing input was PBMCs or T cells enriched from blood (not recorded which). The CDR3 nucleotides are TGTGCCAGCAGTTTAATTATGGCCTCTGGAAACACCATATATTTT. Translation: CASSLIMASGNTIYF.